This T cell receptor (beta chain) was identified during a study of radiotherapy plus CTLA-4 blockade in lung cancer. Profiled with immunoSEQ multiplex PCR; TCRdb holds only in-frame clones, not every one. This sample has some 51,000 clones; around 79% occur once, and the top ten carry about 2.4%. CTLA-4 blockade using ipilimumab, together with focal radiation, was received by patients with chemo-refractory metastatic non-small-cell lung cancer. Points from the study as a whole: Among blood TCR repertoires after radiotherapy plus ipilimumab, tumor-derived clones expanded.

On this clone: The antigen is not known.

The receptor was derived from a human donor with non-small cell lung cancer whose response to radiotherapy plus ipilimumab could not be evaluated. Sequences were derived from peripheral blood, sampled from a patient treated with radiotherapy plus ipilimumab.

The CDR3 reads CASIDRGSYNEQFF. The CDR3 DNA is TGTGCCAGTATCGACAGGGGATCCTACAATGAGCAGTTCTTC. This rearrangement joins TRBV2 to TRBJ2-1; TRBD1 aligns across 8 bases. V trimming: 9 bases; J trimming: 1 base; junction bases outside the gene matches: 5. Germline values: CDR1 SNHLY, CDR2 FYNNEI. The CDR3 contains 14 residues.